This TCR beta chain comes out of a study of T cell clonality in common variable immunodeficiency. The study's findings and limits: CVID subjects had higher TCRbeta clonality than healthy controls, most marked in about a third.

Germline CDR1 is KGHSH and CDR2 is LQKENI. The CDR3 is made up of 16 amino acids. The V end lost 3 bases, the J end lost 7 bases, and 18 bases lay between the germline ends. Both groups were predominantly of Caucasian heritage. Each donor provided about 5 to 8 ml of heparinized whole blood. Control and CVID samples contributed equal amounts of genomic DNA. The protocol was immunoSEQ multiplex PCR, while the TCRdb copy is restricted to in-frame clones and leaves out a portion. The sample lists around 30,000 clones, none appearing once, the ten largest making up 3.8%. This clone was recorded many times. Its antigen is not known. The read is 3 residues too short to cover the CDR3 end, so that end is filled in from the germline J gene.

V is TRBV18 and J is TRBJ1-4; tentative D call: TRBD1 (6 bases). The source is a person aged 18 to 70 in good health. Source material: peripheral blood mononuclear cells. The part of the CDR3 DNA that was read is TGTGCCAGCTCACCGATGCCCGGGACATCGGTTGAAAAA. This translates into CASSPMPGTSVEK. The full CDR3 protein is CASSPMPGTSVEKLFF.